These 8 T cell receptor beta chains share one sample of origin, sequenced in a study of blood T cell repertoires in COVID-19. Sequenced by immunoSEQ multiplex PCR; TCRdb stores in-frame clones only, minus some. This table has about 210,000 clones, almost 85% appearing once. Material for sequencing was peripheral blood. These receptors were obtained from a woman in her seventies with COVID-19, enrolled during active disease.

V usage is TRBV5-1 and J usage is TRBJ2-7; no definite D call. The CDR3 covers 14 residues. Trimming shortened V by 0 bases and J by 1 base, and 8 bases separated the two germline ends. CDR1 and CDR2 from the germline V gene are SGHRS and YFSETQ. Written as DNA, the CDR3 is TGCGCCAGCAGCTTGGTTGGCAAGTCCTACGAGCAGTACTTC. Residues: CASSLVGKSYEQYF.

The chain has TRBV12-1 and TRBJ2-7; whether TRBD1, the table's D call, matches the DNA was not checked. TRBV12-1 is assigned pseudogene status. The CDR3 runs to 13 residues. CDR3 protein: CASSFEARDREVF. The CDR3 DNA sequence: TGTGCCAGCAGCTTCGAAGCTCGGGACAGGGAGGTCTTC.

The gene calls are TRBV3-1 (or the pseudogene TRBV3-2) and TRBJ2-1, with TRBD2 matching over 8 bases. The germline V gene has CDR1 LGHDT and CDR2 YNNKEL (reference sequence). Trimming took 1 base from V and 4 from J; bases not matched to a gene: 0. This CDR3 contains 14 residues. This CDR3 reads CASSQVAGYNEQFF. DNA of the CDR3: TGTGCCAGCAGCCAAGTAGCGGGATACAATGAGCAGTTCTTC.

V usage is TRBV6-1 and J usage is TRBJ2-7; tentative D call: TRBD2 (7 bases). V lost 2 bases, J lost 0 bases, and 17 bases lay in between. The CDR3 spans 17 residues. Germline V CDR1 and CDR2: MNHNS, SASEGT. The CDR3 sequence: CASSERGAGQPSYEQYF. In nucleotides, the CDR3 is TGTGCCAGCAGTGAAAGGGGAGCGGGACAACCCTCCTACGAGCAGTACTTC.

On this clone itself: Its ends do not fully match the called genes, so a read error is possible. The chain uses TRBV7-7 and TRBJ2-1, with 8 bases matching TRBD2. This CDR3 spans 14 amino acids. CDR1 and CDR2 (germline): SSHAT, FNYEAQ (reference sequence). The CDR3 loop reads CASSPGGAYNEQFF. Here the CDR3 DNA reads TGTGCTAGCAGCCCCGGGGGGGCCTACAATGAGCAGTTCTTC.

The V gene is TRBV15, the J gene TRBJ1-5; maybe TRBD1 (6 bases). CDR1 LNHNV and CDR2 YYDKDF come from the germline V gene (reference sequence). Trimming pared 3 bases from V and 5 bases from J, leaving 14 bases between. This CDR3 contains 15 residues. CDR3 loop: CATSREQGPHQPQHF. In DNA, the CDR3 is TGTGCCACCAGCAGGGAACAGGGTCCCCATCAGCCCCAGCATTTT.

As DNA, the CDR3 is TGTGCCAGCAGTGAATTTCGGGGGGACACTAACGAGCAGTACTTC. Translation gives CASSEFRGDTNEQYF. The chain has TRBV25-1 and TRBJ2-7, with a weak D call TRBD2 (7 bases). The CDR3 consists of 15 residues. Between the trimmed V and J ends, which lost 1 base and 5 bases, there was a span of 15 bases. Germline V gene lookup returns CDR1 MGHDK and CDR2 SYGVNS.

This rearrangement joins TRBV15 to TRBJ2-2; D gene uncertain. V was clipped by 1 base and J by 2 bases, with 11 bases between them. The CDR3 is made up of 16 amino acids. Germline lookup yields CDR1 LNHNV and CDR2 YYDKDF (reference sequence). CDR3 sequence (DNA): TGTGCCACCAGCAGAGGGCCAGCGAGAAACACCGGGGAGCTGTTTTTT. This sequence encodes CATSRGPARNTGELFF.